This T cell receptor (beta chain) was documented in a study of T cell responses to AZD1222 COVID-19 vaccine. General observations from the study: Among the donors, most were white British and more were female, and clonal diversity was possibly underestimated. Two AZD1222 administrations were followed by greater Spike-specific TCR breadth and depth.

The trim removed 4 bases at V and 5 bases at J, leaving 1 base unmatched. From germline, CDR1 is SNHLY and CDR2 FYNNEI. The CDR3 runs to 12 residues. To note about this clone: Its specificity is unknown.

Second-dose recipients at about 4 or about 12 weeks were treated as one pooled group. TCRdb keeps only in-frame clones here, not all; method: immunoSEQ multiplex PCR. The table shows 95,000 to 130,000 clones, with roughly 92% occurring only once. This TCR was recovered from an adult who received the AZD1222 COVID-19 vaccine. The chain combines TRBV2 with TRBJ1-2, with 7 bases identical to TRBD1. The source material was peripheral blood, sampled 28 days after the second AZD1222 dose. In DNA, the CDR3 is TGTGCCAGCAGTGTGGGACAGTATGGCTACACCTTC. It encodes CASSVGQYGYTF.